Listed below are T cell receptor beta chains from one sample, sequenced in a study of vaccination and CD4 T cells after COVID-19. TCRdb re-called the PCR reads through MiXCR, storing one row per CDR3 protein. Among over 4,500 distinct CDR3 sequences listed, approximately 29% were seen once. The antigens of these receptors remain unknown. Sequencing used CD4+ T cells from blood, cultured in vitro, obtained after SARS-CoV-2 vaccination. Receptors were obtained from a human donor who had recovered from COVID-19. CDR3s include the opening cysteine and the closing phenylalanine or tryptophan. The D gene is left open where the match is weak. For some rows the clone size is stated as once, few or many, or as a class when expanded; others skip it.

size,D,V,J,CDR3,DNA
few,-,TRBV20-1,TRBJ1-1,CSANSMNTEAFF,TGCAGTGCAAACAGTATGAACACTGAAGCTTTCTTT
medium-sized,-,TRBV24-1,TRBJ2-5,CATSGHTGYQETQYF,TGTGCCACCAGTGGCCACACGGGGTATCAAGAGACCCAGTACTTC
-,-,TRBV6-4,TRBJ2-3,CASSDEGPAGTDTQYF,TGTGCCAGCAGCGACGAGGGGCCAGCGGGCACAGATACGCAGTATTTT
once,TRBD1,TRBV5-4,TRBJ1-2,CASRATGGSTDYGYTF,TGTGCCAGCAGAGCGACAGGGGGGTCAACGGACTATGGCTACACCTTC
-,-,TRBV6-4,TRBJ2-1,CASSETTFGLRSF,TGTGCCAGCAGTGAAACCACTTTCGGCCTTAGGAGCTTC
-,TRBD2,TRBV6-1,TRBJ2-1,CASSVRLAAEYNEQFF,TGTGCCAGCAGTGTACGACTAGCAGCAGAATACAATGAGCAGTTCTTC
-,TRBD1,TRBV10-3,TRBJ2-1,CAISESVLVRGTEQFF,TGTGCCATCAGTGAATCAGTACTAGTCAGGGGGACTGAGCAGTTCTTC
few,-,TRBV27,TRBJ2-7,CASSLNPGDGGGEQYF,TGTGCCAGCAGTTTAAACCCCGGGGATGGGGGAGGCGAGCAGTACTTC
-,-,TRBV19,TRBJ2-5,CASSTTDSFQETQYF,TGTGCCAGTAGTACTACCGACAGTTTCCAAGAGACCCAGTACTTC
-,-,TRBV7-2,TRBJ1-1,CASSLTGKTEAFF,TGTGCCAGCAGCCTGACCGGGAAGACTGAAGCTTTCTTT
-,TRBD2,TRBV20-1,TRBJ2-3,CSADLQSGGQDTQYF,TGCAGTGCTGACCTCCAAAGCGGGGGCCAGGATACGCAGTATTTT
-,-,TRBV4-3,TRBJ1-2,CASSQDGRGDGGYTF,TGCGCCAGCAGCCAAGATGGGAGAGGCGACGGAGGCTACACCTTC